These 25 T cell receptor beta chains came from one sample sequenced in a study of blood T cell repertoires in COVID-19. Assay: immunoSEQ multiplex PCR; the TCRdb copy retains only in-frame clones and omits some. The sample includes more than 45,000 clones, about 78% seen only once; the top ten take about 5.3%. Source material: peripheral blood. The receptors originated from a human donor in a cohort sampled during active COVID-19.

The chain is built from TRBV30 and TRBJ2-2; 16 bases fit TRBD2. This CDR3 comprises 16 residues. The junction had 6 bases not matched to a gene; V was cut back by 5 bases and J by 6 bases. Germline V gene sequence: CDR1 GTSNPN, CDR2 SVGIG (reference sequence). The CDR3 bases are TGTGCCTGGGGGGGACTAGCGGGAGGGCCTGCCGGGGAGCTGTTTTTT. As protein: CAWGGLAGGPAGELFF.

Notes on this clone: At one boundary the junction diverges from the germline segment, which might be a read error. This chain joins TRBV27 and TRBJ1-3; TRBD1 agrees at 7 bases. The length of the CDR3 is 15 residues. Germline V gene lookup returns CDR1 MNHEY and CDR2 SMNVEV (reference sequence). CDR3 DNA: TGTGCCAGCAGTTTATCGAGGGCAGGGGGAAGCACCATATATTTT. It translates to CASSLSRAGGSTIYF.

The chain is built from TRBV12-3 or TRBV12-4 and TRBJ2-7, with a weak D call TRBD2 (6 bases). The ends were cut back, 8 bases at V and 3 bases at J, with 11 bases in the middle. CDR3 size: 12 residues. The CDR3 DNA reads TGTGCCAGCTCGGTGGAGGGCTACGAGCAGTACTTC. Translation: CASSVEGYEQYF.

The chain has TRBV7-9 and TRBJ2-7; 9 nucleotides match TRBD1. Germline V gene sequence: CDR1 SEHNR, CDR2 FQNEAQ (reference sequence). Trimming took 1 base from V and 2 from J; bases not matched to a gene: 3. This CDR3 has 15 residues. Here the CDR3 reads CASSLGQGGPYEQYF. CDR3 bases: TGTGCCAGCAGCTTAGGACAGGGGGGGCCCTACGAGCAGTACTTC.

The V gene is TRBV24-1, the J gene TRBJ1-2; a possible D gene is TRBD1 (5 bases). Germline V CDR1 and CDR2: KGHDR, SFDVKD. The CDR3 extends over 14 amino acids. Trimming took off 4 bases at V and 2 bases at J, with 10 bases between the two ends. The CDR3 loop reads CATSDMTENYGYTF. CDR3 DNA sequence: TGTGCCACCAGTGACATGACAGAAAACTATGGCTACACCTTC.

This chain joins TRBV3-1 (or the pseudogene TRBV3-2) and TRBJ1-4; no clear D gene. Germline V CDR1 and CDR2: LGHDT, YNNKEL (reference sequence). V shed 1 base and J shed 8 bases, with 11 bases lying between them. The CDR3 loop spans 14 amino acids. This CDR3 reads CASSQGHSWEKLFF. The CDR3 nucleotides read TGTGCCAGCAGCCAAGGGCATTCTTGGGAAAAACTGTTTTTT.

The chain employs TRBV29-1 and TRBJ2-7; 8 positions agree with TRBD1. CDR3 size: 16 residues. V lost 3 bases to trimming and J lost 4 bases; unmatched junction nucleotides: 14. CDR1 and CDR2 from the germline V gene are SQVTM and ANQGSEA. Written as DNA, the CDR3 is TGCAGCGTTGAGACCGTGGACAGGGATGATAGGTACGAGCAGTACTTC. Translation gives CSVETVDRDDRYEQYF.

The CDR3: CASSLGQHEQYF. CDR3 nucleotide sequence: TGTGCCAGCAGCTTAGGACAGCACGAGCAGTACTTC. V usage is TRBV11-2 and J usage is TRBJ2-7, with D perhaps TRBD1 (5 bases). The CDR3 is made up of 12 amino acids. Trimming left V 1 base short and J 5 bases short, with 6 bases between. Germline values: CDR1 SGHAT, CDR2 FQNNGV.

The chain carries TRBV6-5 and TRBJ2-7, with D tentatively TRBD1 (5 bases). Trimming removed 9 bases at V and 0 bases at J, with 15 bases between. CDR3 length: 14 amino acids. Germline lookup yields CDR1 MNHEY and CDR2 SVGAGI. CDR3 residues: CARMGRQNSYEQYF. In DNA, the CDR3 is TGTGCCAGGATGGGGCGGCAGAACTCCTACGAGCAGTACTTC.

This chain links TRBV6-6 with TRBJ2-7, with D tentatively TRBD1 (6 bases). Germline CDR1 reads MNHNY; CDR2 reads SVGAGI (reference sequence). V was shortened by 7 bases and J by 2 bases, with 21 bases between the two germline ends. The CDR3 length is 16 residues. In DNA form, the CDR3 reads TGTGCCAGCACCAACCCTCCGGGACAAACTACCTACGAGCAGTACTTC. Amino acid sequence: CASTNPPGQTTYEQYF.

The chain uses TRBV15 and TRBJ1-2; D gene ambiguous. Germline V gene lookup returns CDR1 LNHNV and CDR2 YYDKDF (reference sequence). The CDR3 has 13 amino acids. Trimming took 3 bases from V and 2 from J, leaving 7 bases between them. CDR3 sequence: CATSRAENYGYTF. CDR3 sequence (DNA): TGTGCCACCAGCAGGGCAGAAAACTATGGCTACACCTTC.

The CDR3 is CSAGDTYEQYF. The DNA of the CDR3 is TGCAGCGCGGGGGATACCTACGAGCAGTACTTC. This rearrangement joins TRBV20-1 to TRBJ2-7; TRBD2 matches 7 bases. From germline, CDR1 is DFQATT and CDR2 SNEGSKA (reference sequence). This CDR3 region has 11 residues.

The chain links TRBV3-1 (or the pseudogene TRBV3-2) to TRBJ2-7; D not certain. Per the germline V gene, CDR1 is LGHDT and CDR2 is YNNKEL (reference sequence). The CDR3 is 15 amino acids. V lost 5 bases and J lost 0, with 14 bases in between. Here the CDR3 DNA reads TGTGCCAGCAGCAACTATCCAGTAACCTCCTACGAGCAGTACTTC. Protein sequence: CASSNYPVTSYEQYF.

This clone is a singleton in its sample. The J gene is TRBJ1-1, the V gene TRBV5-6; no reliable D call. Trimming took 0 bases from V and 0 from J, leaving 6 bases between them. The germline gives CDR1 SGHDT, CDR2 YYEEEE. CDR3 length: 14 residues. CDR3 sequence: CASSLGAMNTEAFF. The DNA for the CDR3 is TGTGCCAGCAGCTTGGGAGCAATGAACACTGAAGCTTTCTTT.

There are a few counts of this clone. The rearrangement uses TRBV30 and TRBJ2-5; 12 positions agree with TRBD2. V lost 0 bases and J lost 5; bases outside the gene matches: 10. Germline CDR1 and CDR2: GTSNPN and SVGIG (reference sequence). There are 17 residues in the CDR3. CDR3 amino acids: CAWSVLKGLAGTETQYF. The CDR3 nucleotides read TGTGCCTGGAGTGTTCTAAAGGGACTAGCGGGTACGGAGACCCAGTACTTC.

The V gene is TRBV19, the J gene TRBJ1-5; 9 bases fit TRBD1. Looked up from germline, CDR1 is LNHDA and CDR2 is SQIVND (reference sequence). J gave up 5 bases and V 5 bases, and 7 bases lay outside the gene matches. The CDR3 extends over 15 amino acids. The CDR3 nucleotides read TGTGCCAGTAGTTTGGGACAGGGTGTATATCAGCCCCAGCATTTT. As protein: CASSLGQGVYQPQHF.

The J gene is TRBJ2-7, the V gene TRBV30; TRBD1 agrees at 9 bases. The junction had 9 bases not matched to a gene; V was cut back by 7 bases and J by 2 bases. The CDR3 length is 14 residues. CDR1 and CDR2 from the germline V gene are GTSNPN and SVGIG (reference sequence). CDR3 amino acids: CASSPGQGAYEQYF. CDR3 DNA sequence: TGTGCCTCCTCTCCGGGACAGGGAGCCTACGAGCAGTACTTC.

The chain carries TRBV6-5 and TRBJ1-2; 7 nucleotides line up with TRBD1. V lost 6 bases and J lost 4; bases outside the gene matches: 5. This CDR3 has 13 amino acids. Per germline, CDR1 MNHEY and CDR2 SVGAGI. The CDR3 DNA follows: TGTGCCAGCAGAAGACAGGGCCCCTATGGCTACACCTTC. Its protein product is CASRRQGPYGYTF.

This chain uses TRBV6-4 with TRBJ1-5; the D is unclear. V was trimmed by 7 bases and J by 7 bases, leaving 26 bases between them. The CDR3 extends over 17 amino acids. The germline CDR1 and CDR2 sequences are MRHNA and SNTAGT. The CDR3 bases are TGTGCCAGCACCGCACACCACCGGGGTCCTTCTCGACAGCCCCAGCATTTT. Protein sequence: CASTAHHRGPSRQPQHF.

The gene calls are TRBV7-9 and TRBJ1-1; TRBD1 agrees at 7 bases. This CDR3 region has 14 residues. In germline, CDR1 is SEHNR, CDR2 FQNEAQ (reference sequence). The J segment lost 3 bases and the V segment lost 5 bases, leaving 6 bases of the junction unmatched. CDR3 DNA sequence: TGTGCCAGCAGCCCGATGACAGGGTACACTGAAGCTTTCTTT. Its translation is CASSPMTGYTEAFF.

The chain couples TRBV11-2 to TRBJ2-7, with 7 bases that match TRBD1. CDR1 is SGHAT, CDR2 FQNNGV, per germline. The CDR3 covers 15 residues. Losses at the gene ends were 4 bases for V and 3 bases for J; bases not matched to a gene: 9. DNA for the CDR3: TGTGCCAGCAGCTACCGACAGGGTTCATTCTACGAGCAGTACTTC. This sequence encodes CASSYRQGSFYEQYF.

V usage is TRBV5-6 and J usage is TRBJ1-4, with 11 positions matching TRBD1. Trimming took 4 bases from V and 4 from J; bases not matched to a gene: 6. Per the germline V gene, CDR1 is SGHDT and CDR2 is YYEEEE. CDR3 length equals 16 residues. CDR3 in DNA: TGTGCCAGCAGCACCTGGACAGGGGGCCTTAATGAAAAACTGTTTTTT. This sequence encodes CASSTWTGGLNEKLFF.

This clone is medium-sized (0.01 to 0.1%). This chain links TRBV27 with TRBJ2-3; D is possibly TRBD2 (6 bases). The CDR3 extends over 14 amino acids. Germline V gene sequence: CDR1 MNHEY, CDR2 SMNVEV (reference sequence). V lost 4 bases, J lost 2 bases, and 10 bases lay in between. CDR3 DNA sequence: TGTGCCAGCAGTTATAGGGACTTCACAGATACGCAGTATTTT. Its protein is CASSYRDFTDTQYF.

J is TRBJ2-7 and V is TRBV7-3, with 7 nucleotides matching TRBD2. CDR3 length: 19 amino acids. Germline V lookup: CDR1 SGHTA, CDR2 FQGTGA. Losses at the gene ends were 5 bases for V and 0 bases for J; bases not matched to a gene: 19. The CDR3 sequence: CASSLGGSEPEVGSYEQYF. The CDR3, as DNA: TGTGCCAGCAGCCTCGGGGGGAGCGAACCGGAGGTGGGCTCCTACGAGCAGTACTTC.

The V and J genes are TRBV19 and TRBJ1-4, with D tentatively TRBD1 (6 bases). Germline-derived CDR1 and CDR2 are LNHDA and SQIVND (reference sequence). This CDR3 region has 15 residues. V lost 4 bases to trimming and J lost 0 bases, with 9 bases between them. The CDR3 nucleotides are TGTGCCAGTAGTACAGGACAGACAACTAATGAAAAACTGTTTTTT. Protein: CASSTGQTTNEKLFF. Full variable domain (missing parts from reference TRBV19 and TRBJ1-4): DGGITQSPKYLFRKEGQNVTLSCEQNLNHDAMYWYRQDPGQGLRLIYYSQIVNDFQKGDIAEGYSVSREKKESFPLTVTSAQKNPTAFYLCASSTGQTTNEKLFFGSGTQLSVL.